This T cell receptor beta chain was obtained from a study of OX40 agonist ivuxolimab in advanced cancers. Looking at the study overall: Prior anti-PD-1, anti-PD-L1 or anti-CTLA-4 therapy was allowed; 35% to 40% had some.

Here immunoSEQ multiplex PCR was the method, and the copy in TCRdb shows in-frame clones only, minus some. There are over 65,000 clones in the sample; roughly nine tenths occur only once, and approximately 7.7% lies in the top ten. Trimming removed 2 bases from V and 1 base from J, with 9 bases in between. This CDR3 region has 14 residues. The germline V gene encodes CDR1 MDHEN and CDR2 SYDVKM. The specimen was CD4+ or CD8+ T cells sorted from blood, collected in a trial of the OX40 agonist ivuxolimab. The sequence was collected from an adult with an advanced solid tumor such as melanoma, head and neck, liver or kidney cancer. This sequence joins TRBV28 and TRBJ2-7; weak D call: TRBD2 (7 bases). CDR3 sequence reads: CASSLRGGSYEQYF. The CDR3 coding sequence is TGTGCCAGCAGTTTAAGGGGGGGGTCCTACGAGCAGTACTTC.